This T cell receptor (beta chain) derives from a study of response to subunit inactivated influenza vaccine. This CDR3 is 12 amino acids long. Germline V gene lookup returns CDR1 SGHTA and CDR2 FQGNSA. V lost 3 bases and J lost 2, with 4 bases in between. TCRdb ran MiXCR on the RT-PCR reads and lists one entry per CDR3 protein. The repertoire holds hundreds of thousands of distinct CDR3 sequences, with 16% as singletons. This specimen consisted of CD4+ T cells sorted from PBMCs, obtained less than 30 months after vaccination. This clonotype was sampled from a man aged 50 to 69 who received an inactivated influenza vaccine. The chain employs TRBV7-2 and TRBJ1-1; D is uncertain. This chain's CDR3 is CASSFHNTEAFF. CDR3 sequence (DNA): TGTGCCAGCAGCTTCCACAACACTGAAGCTTTCTTT.